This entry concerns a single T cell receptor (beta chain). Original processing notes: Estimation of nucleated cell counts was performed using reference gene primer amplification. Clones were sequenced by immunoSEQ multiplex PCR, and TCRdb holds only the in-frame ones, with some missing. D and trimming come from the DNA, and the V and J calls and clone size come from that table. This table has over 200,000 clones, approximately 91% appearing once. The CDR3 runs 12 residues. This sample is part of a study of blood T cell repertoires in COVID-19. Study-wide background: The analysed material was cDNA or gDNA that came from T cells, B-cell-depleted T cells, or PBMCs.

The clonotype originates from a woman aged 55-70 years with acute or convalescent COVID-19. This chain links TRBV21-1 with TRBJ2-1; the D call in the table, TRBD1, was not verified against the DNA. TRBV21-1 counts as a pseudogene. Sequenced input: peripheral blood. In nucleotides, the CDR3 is TGTGCCAGCGGGGGCCCCCTCAATGAGCAGTTCTTC. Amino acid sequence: CASGGPLNEQFF.